These T cell receptor beta chains were read from a single sample in a study of blood T cell repertoires in COVID-19. The protocol was immunoSEQ multiplex PCR, while the TCRdb copy is restricted to in-frame clones and leaves out a portion. The sample holds 200,000 to 300,000 clones, about 87% seen once. What was sequenced was PBMCs or T cells enriched from blood (not recorded which). Receptors were obtained from a woman in her twenties or thirties with acute COVID-19. Both conserved end residues are part of each CDR3. A D gene is named only where the DNA matches it firmly.

>TRBV7-9|TRBJ1-2|TRBD1
CASSPWTGGDYGYTF
>TRBV19|TRBJ2-1|TRBD2
CASSIGLAGEIEQFF
>TRBV5-1|TRBJ1-2|-
CASSFRGGNGYTF
>TRBV27|TRBJ1-6|TRBD1
CASSTRTGGSSPLHF
>TRBV10-1|TRBJ1-1|-
CASSEEQATEAFF
>TRBV6-5|TRBJ2-7|TRBD1
CASAPGQGDLYEQYF
>TRBV6-5|TRBJ1-1|-
CASSYEGMNTEAFF
>TRBV5-1|TRBJ1-2|-
CASSPDSNYGYTF
>TRBV12-3/TRBV12-4|TRBJ1-1|TRBD1
CASSPRGLTEAFF
>TRBV10-3|TRBJ2-3|TRBD2
CAISVDGGYTDTQYF
>TRBV10-2|TRBJ2-3|-
CASRPGRGRSTDTQYF
>TRBV7-9|TRBJ1-4|-
CASSLVGTVNEKLFF
>TRBV27|TRBJ1-5|-
CASSLNHPGKNSNQPQHF
>TRBV4-1|TRBJ2-3|TRBD1
CASSQEKTGGTTDTQYF
>TRBV6-2/TRBV6-3|TRBJ1-5|TRBD1
CASSTGGLSNQPQHF
>TRBV5-1|TRBJ1-5|TRBD1
CASSLGQGEQPQHF